The rows below give T cell receptor beta chains drawn from one sample of a study of T cell changes during pregnancy in multiple sclerosis. Data came from immunoSEQ multiplex PCR; TCRdb stores just in-frame clones and leaves some out. The table includes about 54,000 clones, 75% to 95% detected once. This specimen was peripheral blood, taken after pregnancy. These receptors were obtained from a female donor in good health, enrolled as a control in a pregnancy study. The CDR3 runs from the conserved cysteine through the conserved F or W. The D gene is left open where the match is weak. Clone size is shown for a subset of rows, as once, few, many or a class of expanded clone.

V gene: TRBV19; J gene: TRBJ1-3; D gene: -; clone size: -; CDR3 DNA: TGTGCCAGTACTTCTGCAGGCCCCGACTCTGGAAACACCATATATTTT; CDR3 protein: CASTSAGPDSGNTIYF
V gene: TRBV6-5; J gene: TRBJ1-5; D gene: -; clone size: -; CDR3 DNA: TGTGCCACCATGACCGGAGTCAATCAGCCCCAGCATTTT; CDR3 protein: CATMTGVNQPQHF
V gene: TRBV4-1; J gene: TRBJ1-2; D gene: TRBD1; clone size: -; CDR3 DNA: TGCGCCAGCAGCCAAGACACCAGGGGGTACTATGGCTACACCTTC; CDR3 protein: CASSQDTRGYYGYTF
V gene: TRBV5-1; J gene: TRBJ1-5; D gene: TRBD1; clone size: -; CDR3 DNA: TGCGCCAGCAGCCTAAGGACAGGACCCTTGGGGGATCAGCCCCAGCATTTT; CDR3 protein: CASSLRTGPLGDQPQHF
V gene: TRBV19; J gene: TRBJ2-1; D gene: TRBD2; clone size: -; CDR3 DNA: TGTGCCAGTAGTAGAGGACTAGCGGGAGGACCAAGCTCCTACAATGAGCAGTTCTTC; CDR3 protein: CASSRGLAGGPSSYNEQFF
V gene: TRBV6-6; J gene: TRBJ2-7; D gene: -; clone size: -; CDR3 DNA: TGTGCCAGCAGTTACATCGACGAGCAGTACTTC; CDR3 protein: CASSYIDEQYF
V gene: TRBV4-1; J gene: TRBJ1-6; D gene: -; clone size: -; CDR3 DNA: TGCGCCAGCAGCCAAGGAGGGTCAGGGGAGGGTTCACCCCTCCACTTT; CDR3 protein: CASSQGGSGEGSPLHF
V gene: TRBV4-1; J gene: TRBJ1-1; D gene: -; clone size: few; CDR3 DNA: TGCGCCAGCAGCTCACGAGTTACAGGTCGGGGGACTGAAGCTTTCTTT; CDR3 protein: CASSSRVTGRGTEAFF
V gene: TRBV18; J gene: TRBJ1-4; D gene: -; clone size: -; CDR3 DNA: TGTGCCAGCTCACCAGGACTGAATGAAAAACTGTTTTTT; CDR3 protein: CASSPGLNEKLFF
V gene: TRBV27; J gene: TRBJ1-2; D gene: TRBD1; clone size: -; CDR3 DNA: TGTGCCAGCAGCCGGGACAGGGCAACACATGGCTACACCTTC; CDR3 protein: CASSRDRATHGYTF
V gene: TRBV5-4; J gene: TRBJ2-7; D gene: TRBD2; clone size: -; CDR3 DNA: TGTGCCAGCAGCCCCAAAGGACTAGCGGGACGAGCCTACGAGCAGTACTTC; CDR3 protein: CASSPKGLAGRAYEQYF
V gene: TRBV27; J gene: TRBJ1-5; D gene: -; clone size: -; CDR3 DNA: TGTGCCAGCAGTTTATCCCCCAGTTATAGCAATCAGCCCCAGCATTTT; CDR3 protein: CASSLSPSYSNQPQHF
V gene: TRBV19; J gene: TRBJ1-6; D gene: -; clone size: -; CDR3 DNA: TGTGCCAGTAGTATCAACGGGAATTCACCCCTCCACTTT; CDR3 protein: CASSINGNSPLHF